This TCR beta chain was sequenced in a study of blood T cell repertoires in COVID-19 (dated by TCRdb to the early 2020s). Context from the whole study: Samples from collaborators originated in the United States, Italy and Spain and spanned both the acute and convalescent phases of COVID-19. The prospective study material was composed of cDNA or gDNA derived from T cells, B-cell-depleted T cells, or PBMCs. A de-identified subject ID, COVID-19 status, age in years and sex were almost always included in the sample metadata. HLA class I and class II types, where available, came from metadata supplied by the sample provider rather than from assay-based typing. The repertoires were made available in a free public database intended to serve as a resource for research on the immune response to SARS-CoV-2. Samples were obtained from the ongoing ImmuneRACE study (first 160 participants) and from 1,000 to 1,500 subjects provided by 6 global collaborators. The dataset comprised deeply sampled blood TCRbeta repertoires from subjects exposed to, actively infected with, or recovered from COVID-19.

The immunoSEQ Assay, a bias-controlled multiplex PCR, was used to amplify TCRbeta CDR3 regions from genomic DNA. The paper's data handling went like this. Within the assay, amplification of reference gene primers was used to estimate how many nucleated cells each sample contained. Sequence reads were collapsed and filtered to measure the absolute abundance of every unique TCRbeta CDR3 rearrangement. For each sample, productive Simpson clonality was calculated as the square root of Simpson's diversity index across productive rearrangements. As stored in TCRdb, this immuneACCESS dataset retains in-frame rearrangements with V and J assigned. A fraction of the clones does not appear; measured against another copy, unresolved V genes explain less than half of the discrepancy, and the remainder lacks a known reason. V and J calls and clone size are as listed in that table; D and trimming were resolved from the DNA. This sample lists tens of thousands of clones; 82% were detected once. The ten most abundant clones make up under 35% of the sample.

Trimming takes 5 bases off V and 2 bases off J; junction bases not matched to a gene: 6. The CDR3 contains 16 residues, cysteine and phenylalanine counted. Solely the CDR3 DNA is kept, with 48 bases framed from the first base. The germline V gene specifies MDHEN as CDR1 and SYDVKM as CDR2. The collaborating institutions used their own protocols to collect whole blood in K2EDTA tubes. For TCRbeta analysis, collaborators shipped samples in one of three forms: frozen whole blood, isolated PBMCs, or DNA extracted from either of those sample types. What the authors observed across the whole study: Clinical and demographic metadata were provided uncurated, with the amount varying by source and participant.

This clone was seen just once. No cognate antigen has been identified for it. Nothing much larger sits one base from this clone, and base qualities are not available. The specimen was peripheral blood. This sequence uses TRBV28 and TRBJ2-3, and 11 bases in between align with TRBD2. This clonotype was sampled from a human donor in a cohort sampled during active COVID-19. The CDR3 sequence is CASSGASGRFTDTQYF. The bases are TGTGCCAGCAGTGGCGCTAGCGGGAGGTTCACAGATACGCAGTATTTT.